This T cell receptor (beta chain) was captured in a study of T-cell reconstitution after alpha-beta-depleted transplantation in children. General observations from the study: T-cell counts and diversity at one year post-transplant came mainly from newly produced T cells.

This CDR3 has 19 amino acids. Unique molecular identifiers were incorporated into the prepared TCRbeta library. MiXCR, run by TCRdb on the PCR reads, gives a single entry per CDR3 protein. In the table there are some 200,000 distinct CDR3 sequences, 7% to 9% of which are singletons. Note on this clonotype: The antigen remains unidentified. The junction and the germline gene differ at one end; a read error may be behind it.

The sequenced sample was PBMCs, mostly from graft donor cells, obtained 360 days after TCRalphabeta/CD19-depleted stem cell transplant. The V and J genes are TRBV12-3 or TRBV12-4 and TRBJ2-4; possible D gene TRBD1, 6 bases. The source of this sequence is a male patient aged 2 to 10 who had a stem cell transplant for acute myeloid leukemia, so the T cells may come from the graft donor. The chain's CDR3 is CASCLVPGQHLIAKNIQYF. The CDR3 nucleotides are TGTGCCAGCTGTTTAGTCCCCGGACAGCACCTTATAGCCAAAAACATTCAGTACTTC.